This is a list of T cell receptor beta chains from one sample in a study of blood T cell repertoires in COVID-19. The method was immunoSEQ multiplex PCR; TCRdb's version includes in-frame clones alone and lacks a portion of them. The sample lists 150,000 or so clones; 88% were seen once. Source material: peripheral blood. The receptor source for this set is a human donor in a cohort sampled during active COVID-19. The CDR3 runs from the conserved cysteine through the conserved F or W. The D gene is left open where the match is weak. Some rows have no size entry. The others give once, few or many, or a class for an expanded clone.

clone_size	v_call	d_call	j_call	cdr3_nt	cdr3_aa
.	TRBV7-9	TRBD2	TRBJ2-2	TGTGCCAGCAGCCTAGCGGGAGAGGACACCGGGGAGCTGTTTTTT	CASSLAGEDTGELFF
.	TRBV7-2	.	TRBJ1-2	TGTGCCAGCAGCCCGGAGAACATGTCTGGCTACACCTTC	CASSPENMSGYTF
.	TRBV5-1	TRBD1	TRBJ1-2	TGCGCCAGCAGTTGGGGACAGACTTCTCAGGGCTACACCTTC	CASSWGQTSQGYTF
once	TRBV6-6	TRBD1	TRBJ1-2	TGTGCCAGCAGTTCTCCCGGGACAGGGACGGGAGGCTACACCTTC	CASSSPGTGTGGYTF
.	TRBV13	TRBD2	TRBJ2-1	TGTGCCAGCAGCTTATCGCTAGCGGGGTATAGTGAGCAGTTCTTC	CASSLSLAGYSEQFF
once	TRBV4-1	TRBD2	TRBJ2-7	TGCGCCAGCAGCCCTGCCGGGAGGGGAGGCGAGCAGTACTTC	CASSPAGRGGEQYF
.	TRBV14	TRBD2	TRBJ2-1	TGTGCCAGCAGCCCGGCGGGGGGGGAACGGGATGAGCAGTTCTTC	CASSPAGGERDEQFF
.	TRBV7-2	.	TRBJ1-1	TGTGCCAGCAGCTGGCAGGGGTCCAACACTGAAGCTTTCTTT	CASSWQGSNTEAFF
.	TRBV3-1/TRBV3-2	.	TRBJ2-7	TGTGCCAGCAGCCATCAGGGTAGCTCCGACGAGCAGTACTTC	CASSHQGSSDEQYF
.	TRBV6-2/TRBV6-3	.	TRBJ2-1	TGTGCCAGCAGTTACTCCCCCCTCCAGTTTGACAATGAGCAGTTCTTC	CASSYSPLQFDNEQFF
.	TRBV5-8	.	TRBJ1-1	TGTGCCAGCAGCTTGGCGGGGAGCACTGAAGCTTTCTTT	CASSLAGSTEAFF
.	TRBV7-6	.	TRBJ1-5	TGTGCCAGCAGCCCTGAGACGGGACAAGATAGCAATCAGCCCCAGCATTTT	CASSPETGQDSNQPQHF
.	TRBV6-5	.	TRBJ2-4	TGTGCCAGCAGTACGACGGCCAGGGGGGACATTCAGTACTTC	CASSTTARGDIQYF
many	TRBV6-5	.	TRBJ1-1	TGTGCCAGCAGTTACCAAGCCATAAACACTGAAGCTTTCTTT	CASSYQAINTEAFF
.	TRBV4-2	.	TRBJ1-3	TGTGCCAGCAGCCAAGGCAAAACAGGGATGGGAAACACCATATATTTT	CASSQGKTGMGNTIYF
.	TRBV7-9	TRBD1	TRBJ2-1	TGTGCCAGCAGCTCATCCGGGACAGGGGTATTAGATGAGCAGTTCTTC	CASSSSGTGVLDEQFF
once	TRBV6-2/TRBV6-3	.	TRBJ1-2	TGTGCCAGCAGTTATAGTCCCGAAGTCTATGGCTACACCTTC	CASSYSPEVYGYTF
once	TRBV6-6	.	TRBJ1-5	TGTGCCAGCAGCCCCCAGCGAGGGGGTGATCAGCCCCAGCATTTT	CASSPQRGGDQPQHF
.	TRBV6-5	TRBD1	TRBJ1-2	TGTGCCAGCGCCAGGGACAGTTCGTATGGCTACACCTTC	CASARDSSYGYTF
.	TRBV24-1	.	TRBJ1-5	TGTGCCACCAGTTTCCAAACAGGGCCTCCTTACAATCAGCCCCAGCATTTT	CATSFQTGPPYNQPQHF
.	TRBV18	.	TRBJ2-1	TGTGCCAGCTCACCACGAGTTCAGGGGCCAAGCTCCTACAATGAGCAGTTCTTC	CASSPRVQGPSSYNEQFF
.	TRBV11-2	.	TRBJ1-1	TGTGCCAGCAGCTTAGATCGGGAGGCCGAAGCTTTCTTT	CASSLDREAEAFF
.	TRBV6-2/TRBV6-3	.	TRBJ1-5	TGTGCCAGCAGTTACTTCCGGGTAGATGGCAATCAGCCCCAGCATTTT	CASSYFRVDGNQPQHF
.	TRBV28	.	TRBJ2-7	TGTGCCAGCACTCTGAGCTCCTACGAGCAGTACTTC	CASTLSSYEQYF
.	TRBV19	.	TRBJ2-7	TGTGCCAGTAGTATAGGAGGTCCCCTGGAGCAGTACTTC	CASSIGGPLEQYF
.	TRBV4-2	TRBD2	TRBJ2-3	TGTGCCAGCAGCCCCACGGGCGGGAGGTTAGGGGCAGATACGCAGTATTTT	CASSPTGGRLGADTQYF
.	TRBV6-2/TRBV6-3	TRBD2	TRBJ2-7	TGTGCCAGCAGTTACTCGACTAGCGGGAGCTCTCATGCCTACGAGCAGTACTTC	CASSYSTSGSSHAYEQYF
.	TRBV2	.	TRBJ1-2	TGTGCCAGCAGCGCCCTTCAGGGTCTCTATGGCTACACCTTC	CASSALQGLYGYTF
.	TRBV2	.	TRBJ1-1	TGTGCCAGCAGCCGCACATGGAACACTGAAGCTTTCTTT	CASSRTWNTEAFF
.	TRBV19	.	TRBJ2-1	TGTGCCAGTAGTATGGCCCCGGCTAGTTTCCTGAGTCCCCATCATGAGCAGTTCTTC	CASSMAPASFLSPHHEQFF
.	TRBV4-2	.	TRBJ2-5	TGTGCCAGCAGCCAGGGGGGACAGCCGGCGGAGACCCAGTACTTC	CASSQGGQPAETQYF
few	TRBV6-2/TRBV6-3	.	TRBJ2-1	TGTGCCAGCAGTTACCCCTCTAGGAGCTCCTACAATGAGCAGTTCTTC	CASSYPSRSSYNEQFF
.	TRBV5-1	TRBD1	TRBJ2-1	TGCGCCAGCAGCTCCATGACAGGGTTCTCCTACAATGAGCAGTTCTTC	CASSSMTGFSYNEQFF
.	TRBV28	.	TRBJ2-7	TGTGCCAGCACTCCTAGCTCCTACGAGCAGTACTTC	CASTPSSYEQYF
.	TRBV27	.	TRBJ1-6	TGTGCCAGCAGGGAGCAGGGGAGCTCCTATAATTCACCCCTCCACTTT	CASREQGSSYNSPLHF
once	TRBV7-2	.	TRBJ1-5	TGTGCCAGCAGCTTCGAATCTATCCCCAATAGCAATCAGCCCCAGCATTTT	CASSFESIPNSNQPQHF
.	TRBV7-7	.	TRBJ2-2	TGTGCTAGCAGTTATCGGGACATCCCCCCCGGGGAGCTGTTTTTT	CASSYRDIPPGELFF
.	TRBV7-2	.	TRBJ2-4	TGTGCCAGCAGCCGGATGGGAGACACCTTAGCCAAAAACATTCAGTACTTC	CASSRMGDTLAKNIQYF
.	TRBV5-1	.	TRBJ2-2	TGCGCCAGCGGCTATGGGGGGATGAGCACCGGGGAGCTGTTTTTT	CASGYGGMSTGELFF
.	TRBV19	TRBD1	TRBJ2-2	TGTGCCAGTAGTACCCGACAGGGAATCACCGGGGAGCTGTTTTTT	CASSTRQGITGELFF
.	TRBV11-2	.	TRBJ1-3	TGTGCCAGCAGCCTGGTATCGGGTTTTCGTGCTGGAAACACCATATATTTT	CASSLVSGFRAGNTIYF
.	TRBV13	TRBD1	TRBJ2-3	TGTGCCAGCAGCGTTCGAATTGGACAGGGGGCTACAAATACGCAGTATTTT	CASSVRIGQGATNTQYF
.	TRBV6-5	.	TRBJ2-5	TGTGCCAGCAGTTATTCGGTTACAGAGACCCAGTACTTC	CASSYSVTETQYF
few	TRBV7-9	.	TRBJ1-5	TGTGCCAGCAGCTTCGAGGGATCCGGCAGCAATCAGCCCCAGCATTTT	CASSFEGSGSNQPQHF
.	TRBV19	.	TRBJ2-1	TGTGCCAGTAGTATTAGCAGTCACTACAATGAGCAGTTCTTC	CASSISSHYNEQFF
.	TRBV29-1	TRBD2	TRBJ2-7	TGCAGCGTGGATCAACCGACTAGCGGGGGGGCCGGCGAGCAGTACTTC	CSVDQPTSGGAGEQYF
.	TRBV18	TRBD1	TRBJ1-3	TGTGCCAGCTCACCGGGACAGAGCTCTGGAAACACCATATATTTT	CASSPGQSSGNTIYF
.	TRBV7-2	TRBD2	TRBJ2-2	TGTGCCAGCAGACGACCGCCCGGGACTACCACGAACACCGGGGAGCTGTTTTTT	CASRRPPGTTTNTGELFF
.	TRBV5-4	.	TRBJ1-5	TGTGCCAGCAGCTGGAGGGCAGGGCCCCTTTATAGCAATCAGCCCCAGCATTTT	CASSWRAGPLYSNQPQHF
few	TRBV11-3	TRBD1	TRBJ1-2	TGTGCCAGCAGCCGACAGGGAAGGGGCTACACCTTC	CASSRQGRGYTF
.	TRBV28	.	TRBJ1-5	TGTGCCAGCAGTCGAGACATTCGCAATCAGCCCCAGCATTTT	CASSRDIRNQPQHF
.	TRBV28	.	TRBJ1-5	TGTGCCAGCAGCCGTTTTTGGGGCACAGGGCAAAATAGCAATCAGCCCCAGCATTTT	CASSRFWGTGQNSNQPQHF